Below are 4 T cell receptor beta chains sequenced from a single sample in a study of blood T cell repertoires in COVID-19. Repertoires were generated with immunoSEQ multiplex PCR, while TCRdb's copy carries only in-frame clones and drops some. The sample has approximately 260,000 clones, roughly 86% seen once. The sequencing sample was made of PBMCs or T cells enriched from blood (not recorded which). Receptor source: a woman in her fifties or sixties who had recovered from COVID-19.

Comment on this clone: This same CDR3 is encoded by further DNA sequences in the sample. The rearrangement uses TRBV28 and TRBJ1-5; D perhaps matches TRBD1 (5 bases). Trimming removed 3 bases from V and 1 base from J, with 10 bases in between. Germline V gene sequence: CDR1 MDHEN, CDR2 SYDVKM. CDR3 length: 15 amino acids. The CDR3 loop is CASSLGGGSNQPQHF. CDR3 in DNA: TGTGCCAGCAGTTTGGGGGGTGGGAGCAATCAGCCCCAGCATTTT.

The gene calls are TRBV3-1 (or the pseudogene TRBV3-2) and TRBJ2-7; D possibly corresponds to TRBD2 (5 bases). Germline V gene lookup returns CDR1 LGHDT and CDR2 YNNKEL (reference sequence). The V end was cut by 7 bases, the J end by 6 bases, with 13 bases between. CDR3 length equals 12 residues. CDR3 residues: CASIGLSLEQYF. CDR3 DNA: TGTGCCAGCATTGGACTCTCGCTCGAGCAGTACTTC.

The chain employs TRBV19 and TRBJ1-3, with unresolved D. The V end lost 4 bases, the J end lost 4 bases, and 11 bases lay between the germline ends. This CDR3 spans 14 amino acids. Germline V gene data show CDR1 as LNHDA and CDR2 as SQIVND (reference sequence). Here the CDR3 DNA reads TGTGCCAGTAGTACCCTGGTACAGGGAAACACCATATATTTT. It codes for CASSTLVQGNTIYF.

This chain uses TRBV6-1 with TRBJ2-5; 10 nucleotides match TRBD2. The V gene end was trimmed by 4 bases and the J gene end by 3 bases; junction bases not matched to a gene: 17. The CDR3 extends over 19 amino acids. The germline CDR1 and CDR2 sequences are MNHNS and SASEGT. Written as DNA, the CDR3 is TGTGCCAGCAGTGTTGGGACTAGCGCATGGGTGGGGGGTAAAGAGACCCAGTACTTC. It encodes CASSVGTSAWVGGKETQYF.